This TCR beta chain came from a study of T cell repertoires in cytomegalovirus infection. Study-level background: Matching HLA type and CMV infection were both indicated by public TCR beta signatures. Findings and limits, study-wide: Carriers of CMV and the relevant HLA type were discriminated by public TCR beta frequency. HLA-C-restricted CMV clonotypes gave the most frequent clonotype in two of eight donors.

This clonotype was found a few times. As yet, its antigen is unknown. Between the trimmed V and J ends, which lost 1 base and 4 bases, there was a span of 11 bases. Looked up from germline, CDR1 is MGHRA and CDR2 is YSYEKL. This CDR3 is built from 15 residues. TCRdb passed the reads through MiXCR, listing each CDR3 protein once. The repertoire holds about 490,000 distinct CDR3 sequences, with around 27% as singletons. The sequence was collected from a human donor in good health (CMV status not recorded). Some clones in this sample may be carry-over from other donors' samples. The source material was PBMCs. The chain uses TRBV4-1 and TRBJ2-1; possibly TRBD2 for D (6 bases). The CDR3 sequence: CASSQGERVYNEQFF. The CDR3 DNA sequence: TGCGCCAGCAGCCAAGGGGAGCGGGTATACAATGAGCAGTTCTTC.